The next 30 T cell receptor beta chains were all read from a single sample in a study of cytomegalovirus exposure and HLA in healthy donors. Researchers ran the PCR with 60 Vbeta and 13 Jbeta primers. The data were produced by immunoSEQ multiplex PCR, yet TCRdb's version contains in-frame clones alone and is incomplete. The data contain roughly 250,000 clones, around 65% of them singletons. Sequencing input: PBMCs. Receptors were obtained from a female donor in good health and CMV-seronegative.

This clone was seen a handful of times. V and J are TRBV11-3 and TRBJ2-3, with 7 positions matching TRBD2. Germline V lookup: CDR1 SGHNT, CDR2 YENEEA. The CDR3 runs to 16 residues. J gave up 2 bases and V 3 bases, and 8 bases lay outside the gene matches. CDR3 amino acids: CASSFSAGDVTDTQYF. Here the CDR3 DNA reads TGTGCCAGCAGCTTTTCGGCGGGAGACGTCACAGATACGCAGTATTTT.

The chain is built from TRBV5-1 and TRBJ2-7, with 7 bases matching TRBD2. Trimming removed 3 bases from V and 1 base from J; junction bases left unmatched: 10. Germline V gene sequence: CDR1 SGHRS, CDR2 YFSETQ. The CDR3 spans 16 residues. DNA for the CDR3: TGCGCCAGCAGCTATGGAGCTAGCGGTATTTCCTACGAGCAGTACTTC. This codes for CASSYGASGISYEQYF.

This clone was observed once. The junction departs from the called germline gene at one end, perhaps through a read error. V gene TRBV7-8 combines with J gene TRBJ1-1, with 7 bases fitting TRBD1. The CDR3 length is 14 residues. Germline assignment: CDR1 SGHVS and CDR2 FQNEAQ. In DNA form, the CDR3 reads TGTGCCGGCAGCTTCTCACAGGGGACCACTGAAGCTTTCTTT. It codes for CAGSFSQGTTEAFF.

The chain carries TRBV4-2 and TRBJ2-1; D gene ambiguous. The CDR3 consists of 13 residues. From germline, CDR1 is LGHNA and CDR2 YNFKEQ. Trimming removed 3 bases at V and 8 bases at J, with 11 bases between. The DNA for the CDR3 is TGTGCCAGCAGCCATACACTACGCGATGAGCAGTTCTTC. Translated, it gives CASSHTLRDEQFF.

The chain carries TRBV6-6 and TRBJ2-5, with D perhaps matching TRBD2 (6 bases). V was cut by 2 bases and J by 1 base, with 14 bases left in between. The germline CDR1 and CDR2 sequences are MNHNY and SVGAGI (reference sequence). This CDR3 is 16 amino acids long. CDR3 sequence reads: CASSYRRAGLQETQYF. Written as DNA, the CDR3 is TGTGCCAGCAGTTACAGGCGTGCGGGGCTCCAAGAGACCCAGTACTTC.

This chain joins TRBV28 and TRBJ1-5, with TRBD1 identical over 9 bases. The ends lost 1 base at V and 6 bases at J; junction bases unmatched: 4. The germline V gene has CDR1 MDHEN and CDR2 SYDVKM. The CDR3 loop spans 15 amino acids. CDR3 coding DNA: TGTGCCAGCAGTTTATCAACAGGGGGCTCTCAGCCCCAGCATTTT. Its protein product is CASSLSTGGSQPQHF.

CDR3 coding DNA: TGTGCCAGCAGTGGACTAGCGGGAGCCTACGAGCAGTACTTC. Its protein product is CASSGLAGAYEQYF. The chain links TRBV27 to TRBJ2-7, with TRBD2 matching over 13 bases. CDR1 is MNHEY and CDR2 is SMNVEV in the germline V gene (reference sequence). The CDR3 runs to 14 residues. Trimming removed 5 bases from V and 2 bases from J; junction bases left unmatched: 0.

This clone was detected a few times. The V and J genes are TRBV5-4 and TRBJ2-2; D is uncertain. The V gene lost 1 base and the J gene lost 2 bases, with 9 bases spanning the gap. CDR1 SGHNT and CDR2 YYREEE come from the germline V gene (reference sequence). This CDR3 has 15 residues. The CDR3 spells CASSLRSLNTGELFF. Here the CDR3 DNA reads TGTGCCAGCAGCTTGCGGAGTTTAAACACCGGGGAGCTGTTTTTT.

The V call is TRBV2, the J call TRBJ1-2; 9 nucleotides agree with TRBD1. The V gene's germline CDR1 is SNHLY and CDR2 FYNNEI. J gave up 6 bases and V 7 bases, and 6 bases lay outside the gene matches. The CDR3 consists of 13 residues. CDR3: CASITGTGHGYTF. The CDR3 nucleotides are TGTGCCAGCATTACCGGGACAGGGCATGGCTACACCTTC.

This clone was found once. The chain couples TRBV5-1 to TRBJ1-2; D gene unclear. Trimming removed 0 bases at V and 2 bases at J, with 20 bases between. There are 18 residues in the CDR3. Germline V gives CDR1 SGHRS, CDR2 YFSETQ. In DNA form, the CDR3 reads TGCGCCAGCAGCTTGGAACGGCATGAGGGTATGATCAACTATGGCTACACCTTC. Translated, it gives CASSLERHEGMINYGYTF.

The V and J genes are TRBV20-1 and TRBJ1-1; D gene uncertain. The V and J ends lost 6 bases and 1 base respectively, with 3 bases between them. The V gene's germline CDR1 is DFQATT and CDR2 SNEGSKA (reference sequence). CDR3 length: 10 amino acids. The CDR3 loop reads CSAANTEAFF. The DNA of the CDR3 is TGCAGTGCAGCGAACACTGAAGCTTTCTTT.

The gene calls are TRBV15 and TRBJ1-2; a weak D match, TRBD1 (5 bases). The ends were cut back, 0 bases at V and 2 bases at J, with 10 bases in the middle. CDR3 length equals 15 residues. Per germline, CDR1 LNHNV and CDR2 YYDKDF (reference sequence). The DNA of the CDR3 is TGTGCCACCAGCAGAGATCTGCAGGGAAACTATGGCTACACCTTC. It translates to CATSRDLQGNYGYTF.

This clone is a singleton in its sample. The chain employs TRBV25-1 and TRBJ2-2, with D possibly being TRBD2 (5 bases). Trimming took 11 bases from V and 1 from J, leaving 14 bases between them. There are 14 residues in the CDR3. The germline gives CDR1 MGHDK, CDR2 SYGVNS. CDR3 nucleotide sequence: TGTGCCGTCCCTAGCCCCGAGAACACCGGGGAGCTGTTTTTT. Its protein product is CAVPSPENTGELFF.

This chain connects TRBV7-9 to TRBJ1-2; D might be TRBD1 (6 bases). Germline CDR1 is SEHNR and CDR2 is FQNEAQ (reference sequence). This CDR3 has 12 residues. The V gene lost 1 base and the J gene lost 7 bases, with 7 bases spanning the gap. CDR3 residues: CASSLGGGGYTF. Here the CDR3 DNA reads TGTGCCAGCAGCTTAGGAGGGGGTGGCTACACCTTC.

CDR3 sequence (DNA): TGTGCCAGCAGCCCGGGGGGGGCAAACACTGAAGCTTTCTTT. Translated, it gives CASSPGGANTEAFF. The rearrangement joins TRBV7-9 to TRBJ1-1; D is possibly TRBD1 (6 bases). The CDR3 sequence is 14 residues long. The germline V gene has CDR1 SEHNR and CDR2 FQNEAQ (reference sequence). Trimming removed 5 bases at V and 2 bases at J, with 12 bases between.

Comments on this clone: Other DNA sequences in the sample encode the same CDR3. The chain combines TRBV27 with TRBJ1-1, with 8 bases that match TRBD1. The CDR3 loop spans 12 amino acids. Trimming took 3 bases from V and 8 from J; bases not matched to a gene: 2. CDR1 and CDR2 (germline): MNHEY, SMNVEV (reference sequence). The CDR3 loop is CASSFTGGEAFF. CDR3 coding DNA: TGTGCCAGCAGTTTTACAGGGGGAGAAGCTTTCTTT.

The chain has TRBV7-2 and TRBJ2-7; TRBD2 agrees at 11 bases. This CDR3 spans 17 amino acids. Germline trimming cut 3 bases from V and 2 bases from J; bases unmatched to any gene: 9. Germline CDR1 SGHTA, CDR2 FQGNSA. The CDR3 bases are TGTGCCAGCAGCTTGTCCGGGACTAGCGGAGCCCCCTACGAGCAGTACTTC. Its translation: CASSLSGTSGAPYEQYF.

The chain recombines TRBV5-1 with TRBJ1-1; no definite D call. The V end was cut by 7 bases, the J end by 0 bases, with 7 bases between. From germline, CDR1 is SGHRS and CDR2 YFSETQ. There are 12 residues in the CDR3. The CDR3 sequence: CASGQVNTEAFF. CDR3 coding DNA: TGCGCCAGCGGCCAGGTGAACACTGAAGCTTTCTTT.

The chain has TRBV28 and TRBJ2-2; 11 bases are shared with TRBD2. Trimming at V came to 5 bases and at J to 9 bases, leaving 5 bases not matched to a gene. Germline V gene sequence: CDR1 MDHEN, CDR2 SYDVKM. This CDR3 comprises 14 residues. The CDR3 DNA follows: TGTGCCAGCAGTCCCTCTAGCGGGAGGCGGGAGCTGTTTTTT. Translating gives CASSPSSGRRELFF.

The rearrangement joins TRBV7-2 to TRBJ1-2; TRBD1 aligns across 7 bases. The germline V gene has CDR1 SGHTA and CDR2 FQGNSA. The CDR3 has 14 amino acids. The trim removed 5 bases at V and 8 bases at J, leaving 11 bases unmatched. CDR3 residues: CASSPRTGYYGYTF. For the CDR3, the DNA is TGTGCCAGCAGCCCCCGGACAGGTTATTACGGCTACACCTTC.

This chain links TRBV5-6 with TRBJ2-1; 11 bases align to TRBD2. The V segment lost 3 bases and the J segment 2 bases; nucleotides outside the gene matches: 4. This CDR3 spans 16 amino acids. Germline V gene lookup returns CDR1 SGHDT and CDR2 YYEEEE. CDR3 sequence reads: CASSYMTSGTYNEQFF. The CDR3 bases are TGTGCCAGCAGCTACATGACTAGCGGGACCTACAATGAGCAGTTCTTC. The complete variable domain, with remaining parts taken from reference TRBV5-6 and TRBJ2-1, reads DAGVTQSPTHLIKTRGQQVTLRCSPKSGHDTVSWYQQALGQGPQFIFQYYEEEERQRGNFPDRFSGHQFPNYSSELNVNALLLGDSALYLCASSYMTSGTYNEQFFGPGTRLTVL.

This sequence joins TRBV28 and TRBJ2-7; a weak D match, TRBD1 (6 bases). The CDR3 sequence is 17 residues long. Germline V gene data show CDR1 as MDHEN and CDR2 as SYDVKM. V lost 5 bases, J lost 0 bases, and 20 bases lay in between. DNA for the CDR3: TGTGCCAGCAGTCCCCTGGGGGCAGGGAAGGGCTCCTACGAGCAGTACTTC. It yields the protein CASSPLGAGKGSYEQYF.

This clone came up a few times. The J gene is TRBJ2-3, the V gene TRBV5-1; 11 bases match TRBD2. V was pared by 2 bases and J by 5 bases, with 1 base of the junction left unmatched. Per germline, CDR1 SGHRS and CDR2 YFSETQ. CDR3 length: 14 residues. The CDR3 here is CASSLLAGVDTQYF. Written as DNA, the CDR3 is TGCGCCAGCAGCTTACTAGCGGGAGTAGATACGCAGTATTTT.

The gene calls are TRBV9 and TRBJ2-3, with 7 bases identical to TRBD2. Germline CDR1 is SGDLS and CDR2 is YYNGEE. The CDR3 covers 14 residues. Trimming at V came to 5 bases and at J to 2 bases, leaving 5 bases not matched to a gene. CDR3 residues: CASRASGATDTQYF. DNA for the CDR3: TGTGCCAGCAGAGCCAGCGGGGCCACAGATACGCAGTATTTT.

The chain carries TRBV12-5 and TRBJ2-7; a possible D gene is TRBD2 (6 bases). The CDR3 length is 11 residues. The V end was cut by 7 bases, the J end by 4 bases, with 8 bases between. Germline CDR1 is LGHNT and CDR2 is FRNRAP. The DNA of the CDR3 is TGTGCTAGTGCAGGGACTTACGAGCAGTACTTC. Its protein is CASAGTYEQYF.

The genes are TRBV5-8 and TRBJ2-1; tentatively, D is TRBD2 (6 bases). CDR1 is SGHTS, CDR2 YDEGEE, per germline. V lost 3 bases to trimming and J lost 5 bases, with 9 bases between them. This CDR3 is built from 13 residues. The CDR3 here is CASSSRLDNEQFF. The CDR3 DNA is TGTGCCAGCAGCTCGCGACTAGACAATGAGCAGTTCTTC.

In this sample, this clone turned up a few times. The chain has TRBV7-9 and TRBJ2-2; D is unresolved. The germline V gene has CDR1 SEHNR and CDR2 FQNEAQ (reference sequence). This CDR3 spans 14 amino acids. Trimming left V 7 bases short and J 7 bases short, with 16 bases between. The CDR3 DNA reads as TGTGCCAGCAAACCTTCTTCCCAGGTCGGGGAGCTGTTTTTT. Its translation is CASKPSSQVGELFF. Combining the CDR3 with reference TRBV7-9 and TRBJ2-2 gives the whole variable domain DTGVSQNPRHKITKRGQNVTFRCDPISEHNRLYWYRQTLGQGPEFLTYFQNEAQLEKSRLLSDRFSAERPKGSFSTLEIQRTEQGDSAMYLCASKPSSQVGELFFGEGSRLTVL.

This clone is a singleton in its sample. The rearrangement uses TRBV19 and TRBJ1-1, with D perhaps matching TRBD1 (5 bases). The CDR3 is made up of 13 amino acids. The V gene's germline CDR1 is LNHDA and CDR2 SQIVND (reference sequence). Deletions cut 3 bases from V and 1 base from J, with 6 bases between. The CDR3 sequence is CASSIRANTEAFF. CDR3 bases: TGTGCCAGTAGTATCAGGGCGAACACTGAAGCTTTCTTT.

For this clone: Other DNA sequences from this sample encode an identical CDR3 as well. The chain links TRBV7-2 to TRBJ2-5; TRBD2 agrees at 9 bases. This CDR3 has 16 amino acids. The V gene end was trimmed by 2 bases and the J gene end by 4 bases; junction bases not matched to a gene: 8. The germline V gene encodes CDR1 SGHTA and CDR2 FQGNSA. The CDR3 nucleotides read TGTGCCAGCAGCTTACGAGCGGGAGGAGTAGCAGAGACCCAGTACTTC. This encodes CASSLRAGGVAETQYF.

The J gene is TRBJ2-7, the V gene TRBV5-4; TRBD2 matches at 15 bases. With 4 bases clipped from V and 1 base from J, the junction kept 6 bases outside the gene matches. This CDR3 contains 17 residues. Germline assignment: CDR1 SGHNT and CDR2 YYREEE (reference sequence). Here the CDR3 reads CASSTGLAGGPSYEQYF. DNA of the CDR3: TGTGCCAGCAGCACCGGACTAGCGGGAGGGCCTTCCTACGAGCAGTACTTC.